These 8 T cell receptor beta chains were all obtained from the same sample, sequenced in a study of shared clonotypes between healthy human individuals. Clones were sequenced by immunoSEQ multiplex PCR, and TCRdb holds only the in-frame ones, with some missing. This sample has 550,000 to 600,000 clones, with nearly 98% found just once. Naive CD8 cells lacked CD45RO, underwent positive selection for CCR7 and left out terminally differentiated effector memory CD45RA+ cells. Source material: naive CD8+ T cells sorted from blood. The origin of the receptors is a young man in good health.

The chain joins TRBV7-3 to TRBJ2-1; 12 bases align to TRBD2. J was trimmed by 5 bases and V by 4 bases; bases with no gene match: 3. The germline gives CDR1 SGHTA, CDR2 FQGTGA. CDR3 length: 15 residues. The CDR3 nucleotides are TGTGCCAGCAGCTCGACTAGCGGGAGCCACAATGAGCAGTTCTTC. Protein: CASSSTSGSHNEQFF. Using reference TRBV7-3 and TRBJ2-1 for the parts outside the CDR3, the full variable domain is GAGVSQTPSNKVTEKGKYVELRCDPISGHTALYWYRQSLGQGPEFLIYFQGTGAADDSGLPNDRFFAVRPEGSVSTLKIQRTERGDSAVYLCASSSTSGSHNEQFFGPGTRLTVL.

V usage is TRBV27 and J usage is TRBJ2-1; 7 bases align to TRBD2. Germline CDR1 MNHEY, CDR2 SMNVEV (reference sequence). The CDR3 loop spans 16 amino acids. Trimming removed 5 bases from V and 3 bases from J; junction bases left unmatched: 10. CDR3 amino acids: CASSLLSSGHYNEQFF. In DNA form, the CDR3 reads TGTGCCAGCAGTCTCCTCTCTAGCGGACACTACAATGAGCAGTTCTTC.

Worth noting for this clone: This sample includes further DNA sequences coding for the same CDR3. The chain uses TRBV25-1 and TRBJ2-2, with D hard to call. The CDR3 spans 12 residues. Trimming pared 4 bases from V and 4 bases from J, leaving 4 bases between. Germline CDR1 is MGHDK and CDR2 is SYGVNS. CDR3 protein: CASSVVTGELFF. The CDR3 nucleotides are TGTGCCAGCAGTGTAGTCACCGGGGAGCTGTTTTTT.

V and J are TRBV7-2 and TRBJ2-5; TRBD2 matches 7 bases. Germline V lookup: CDR1 SGHTA, CDR2 FQGNSA. The J segment lost 2 bases and the V segment lost 6 bases, leaving 12 bases of the junction unmatched. This CDR3 has 16 residues. In DNA form, the CDR3 reads TGTGCCAGCAGTCCTCTACCGGGACTACCACAAGAGACCCAGTACTTC. Encoded protein: CASSPLPGLPQETQYF. Filled out from reference TRBV7-2 and TRBJ2-5, the complete variable domain reads GAGVSQSPSNKVTEKGKDVELRCDPISGHTALYWYRQSLGQGLEFLIYFQGNSAPDKSGLPSDRFSAERTGGSVSTLTIQRTQQEDSAVYLCASSPLPGLPQETQYFGPGTRLLVL.

The rearrangement links TRBV6-5 to TRBJ1-4, with D possibly matching TRBD1 (5 bases). CDR1 and CDR2 from the germline V gene are MNHEY and SVGAGI. The V gene lost 2 bases and the J gene lost 5 bases, with 15 bases spanning the gap. The CDR3 extends over 16 amino acids. The CDR3 sequence: CASSYQLTGSNEKLFF. The CDR3 nucleotides read TGTGCCAGCAGTTACCAACTCACAGGATCGAATGAAAAACTGTTTTTT.

The V gene is TRBV9, the J gene TRBJ2-1; 10 nucleotides match TRBD2. Germline CDR1 is SGDLS and CDR2 is YYNGEE. V trimming: 0 bases; J trimming: 7 bases; junction bases outside the gene matches: 7. The CDR3 contains 16 residues. CDR3 amino acids: CASSVVASGSKNEQFF. The DNA for the CDR3 is TGTGCCAGCAGCGTAGTGGCTAGCGGGAGTAAAAATGAGCAGTTCTTC.

V usage is TRBV7-2 and J usage is TRBJ2-7, with 10 bases matching TRBD2. The ends lost 1 base at V and 1 base at J; junction bases unmatched: 1. CDR3 length: 15 residues. CDR1 is SGHTA, CDR2 FQGNSA, per germline. CDR3: CASSLGTSGSYEQYF. The CDR3 nucleotides read TGTGCCAGCAGCTTAGGGACTAGCGGATCCTACGAGCAGTACTTC.

The chain has TRBV19 and TRBJ2-7; the D is unclear. In germline, CDR1 is LNHDA, CDR2 SQIVND (reference sequence). Trimming took off 5 bases at V and 10 bases at J, with 18 bases between the two ends. CDR3 length equals 13 residues. CDR3 amino acids: CASSASGPLSQYF. The CDR3 DNA reads TGTGCCAGTAGTGCCTCCGGGCCCCTTTCCCAGTACTTC.